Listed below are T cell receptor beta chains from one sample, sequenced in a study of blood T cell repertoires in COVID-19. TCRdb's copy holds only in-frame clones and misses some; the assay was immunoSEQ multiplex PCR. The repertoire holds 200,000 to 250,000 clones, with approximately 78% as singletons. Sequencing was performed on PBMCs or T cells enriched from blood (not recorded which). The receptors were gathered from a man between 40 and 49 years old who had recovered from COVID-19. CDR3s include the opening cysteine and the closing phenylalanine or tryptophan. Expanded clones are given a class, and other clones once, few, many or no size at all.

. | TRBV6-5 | CASRDTSYGYTF
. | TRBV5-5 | CASSFQRKDEQYF
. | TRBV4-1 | CASSQGLLAKNIQYF
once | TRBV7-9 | CASSKTGTGVFEQYF
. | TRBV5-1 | CASSLTGDNNEQFF
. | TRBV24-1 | CATSGRGGNTIYF
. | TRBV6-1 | CASSAPTQGPGQPQHF
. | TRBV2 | CASTFQETQYF
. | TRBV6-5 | CASSPSGKGNEQFF
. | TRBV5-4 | CASSLGGSGSYEQYF
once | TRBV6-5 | CASTVLQGVKYGYTF
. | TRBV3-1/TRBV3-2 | CASSGTGGGAFF
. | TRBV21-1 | CASSKAAGTSGGWNTGELFF
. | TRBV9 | CASSWGDEQFF
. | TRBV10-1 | CASSELAGLSTDTQYF
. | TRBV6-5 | CASRTPGDQNSPLHF
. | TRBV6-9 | CASSNSGLLYSSYEQYF
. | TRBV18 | CASSPYGSRDTEAFF
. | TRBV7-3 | CASSLAGINNEQFF
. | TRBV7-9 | CASSSRGGREEKLFF
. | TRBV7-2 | CASIVGQGSYEQYF
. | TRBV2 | CASSETSGTRDTQYF
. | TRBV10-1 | CASSEIRGASYGYTF
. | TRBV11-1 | CASSLVGSGGSGELFF
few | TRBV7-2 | CASSLRAGAPYNEQFF
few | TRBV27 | CASSLGFGRVNTGELFF
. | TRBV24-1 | CATRGQGSTEAFF
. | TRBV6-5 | CASTPQPTDYGYTF
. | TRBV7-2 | CASSPGQRLVKSDTEAFF
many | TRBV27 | CASSWTGAYNEQFF
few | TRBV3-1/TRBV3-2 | CASSLTVGGGQPQHF
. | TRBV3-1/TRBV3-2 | CASSQVWGGRTEAFF
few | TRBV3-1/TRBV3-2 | CASSQDLRSIDTEAFF
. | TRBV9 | CASSVSREDGYTF
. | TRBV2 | CASTQTGVGYEQYF
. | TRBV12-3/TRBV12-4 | CASSFGNGDEQYF
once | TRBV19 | CASSIRLSGLSNQPQHF
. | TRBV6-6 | CATTGSGRNHEQYF
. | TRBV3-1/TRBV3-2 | CASILTRPGQGSEAFF
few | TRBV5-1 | CASSLGQFNTEAFF
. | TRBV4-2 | CASSQLQGAGSYEQYF
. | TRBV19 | CASSSGQLNQPQHF
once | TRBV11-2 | CASSLGGAPTETQYF
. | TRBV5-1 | CASSRAGGSGETQYF
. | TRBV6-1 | CASRTVSGNTIYF
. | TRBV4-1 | CASSPGLAGTSYEQYF
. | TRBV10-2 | CASSKERAGGDEQFF
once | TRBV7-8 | CASSLTAGVIKSEQYF
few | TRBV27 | CASSLDRVNTEAFF
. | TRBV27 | CASSLRWELPNTGELFF
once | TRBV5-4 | CASSAPGGGVTPLHF
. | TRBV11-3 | CASSLGVGHNEQFF
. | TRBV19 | CASSMNRIDNPFF
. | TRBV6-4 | CATVLPGQGNWDTEAFF
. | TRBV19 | CASSRGRNYGYTF
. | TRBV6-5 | CASSYALSSYNEQFF
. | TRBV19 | CASTKGDSQETQYF
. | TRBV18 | CASSLGQELYTEAFF
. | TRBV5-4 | CASSRQGNYGYTF
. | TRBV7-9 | CASSSTVFGVQYNEQFF